The next 22 T cell receptor beta chains were all read from a single sample in a study of cytomegalovirus exposure and HLA in healthy donors. PCR primers comprised 60 Vbeta and 13 Jbeta primers. Assay: immunoSEQ multiplex PCR; the TCRdb copy retains only in-frame clones and omits some. The profile shows 170,000 or so clones, roughly three quarters of them singletons. The sequenced sample was PBMCs. These receptor sequences come from a male donor in good health and CMV-seronegative.

This chain joins TRBV19 and TRBJ1-4; D perhaps matches TRBD1 (6 bases). The CDR3 runs to 12 residues. The V and J ends lost 8 bases and 8 bases respectively, with 12 bases between them. Germline CDR1 and CDR2: LNHDA and SQIVND (reference sequence). CDR3 nucleotide sequence: TGTGCCAGTGCTCAGGGGACGGAAAAACTGTTTTTT. Its translation is CASAQGTEKLFF.

This chain uses TRBV20-1 with TRBJ2-5; the D gene is possibly TRBD2 (6 bases). This CDR3 has 11 residues. Between the trimmed V and J ends, which lost 7 bases and 7 bases, there was a span of 13 bases. The V gene's germline CDR1 is DFQATT and CDR2 SNEGSKA (reference sequence). The CDR3 bases are TGCAGTGGGGGGGTAGGAGGGACCCAGTACTTC. It codes for CSGGVGGTQYF.

This clone was seen a single time. This sequence joins TRBV6-6 and TRBJ2-1; 7 bases map to TRBD1. The V gene's germline CDR1 is MNHNY and CDR2 SVGAGI (reference sequence). The trim removed 6 bases at V and 7 bases at J, leaving 9 bases unmatched. The CDR3 is 14 residues long. The DNA of the CDR3 is TGTGCCAGCAGGGCCGGTTCAGGGGGAAATGAGCAGTTCTTC. This codes for CASRAGSGGNEQFF.

The V call is TRBV25-1, the J call TRBJ1-6; 7 positions agree with TRBD1. CDR3 size: 14 residues. The germline CDR1 and CDR2 sequences are MGHDK and SYGVNS. V lost 4 bases to trimming and J lost 9 bases; unmatched junction nucleotides: 6. The DNA of the CDR3 is TGTGCCAGCAGTGCTACAGGGGCAGGTTCACCCCTCCACTTT. The encoded protein is CASSATGAGSPLHF.

The V gene is TRBV25-1, the J gene TRBJ2-5, with D maybe TRBD2 (6 bases). Germline V gives CDR1 MGHDK, CDR2 SYGVNS. Deletions cut 4 bases from V and 4 bases from J, with 10 bases between. The CDR3 extends over 13 amino acids. The CDR3 spells CASSAMGGETQYF. In nucleotides, the CDR3 is TGTGCCAGCAGTGCCATGGGGGGAGAGACCCAGTACTTC.

The chain employs TRBV28 and TRBJ2-7; 11 bases align to TRBD2. CDR3 size: 13 residues. The germline gives CDR1 MDHEN, CDR2 SYDVKM. The V segment lost 8 bases and the J segment 6 bases; nucleotides outside the gene matches: 6. The CDR3 spells CASASGLAVEQYF. Written as DNA, the CDR3 is TGTGCCAGCGCGTCGGGACTAGCGGTCGAGCAGTACTTC.

Only a few counts were recorded for this clone. V usage is TRBV29-1 and J usage is TRBJ2-3; 13 nucleotides line up with TRBD2. Germline CDR1 SQVTM, CDR2 ANQGSEA. With 7 bases clipped from V and 4 bases from J, the junction kept 17 bases outside the gene matches. The CDR3 is 18 amino acids. CDR3 sequence (DNA): TGCAGCGCCCTGGAGGGACTAGCGGGGAAGAGAGACCCAGATACGCAGTATTTT. Protein sequence: CSALEGLAGKRDPDTQYF.

The genes are TRBV5-6 and TRBJ1-3, with D unclear. Germline V CDR1 and CDR2: SGHDT, YYEEEE. This CDR3 is built from 16 residues. V lost 4 bases to trimming and J lost 4 bases, with 18 bases between them. The CDR3 sequence is CASSHQEGNAGNTIYF. CDR3 DNA: TGTGCCAGCAGCCACCAGGAGGGAAATGCCGGAAACACCATATATTTT.

V gene TRBV25-1 combines with J gene TRBJ1-4, with 8 bases lining up with TRBD1. With V trimmed by 0 bases and J by 8 bases, 8 bases remained unmatched. Looked up from germline, CDR1 is MGHDK and CDR2 is SYGVNS. The CDR3 covers 16 residues. The chain's CDR3 is CASSEYQGRGQEKLFF. CDR3 nucleotides: TGTGCCAGCAGTGAATACCAGGGCAGGGGGCAAGAAAAACTGTTTTTT. The entire variable domain, with the rest obtained from reference TRBV25-1 and TRBJ1-4, is as follows: EADIYQTPRYLVIGTGKKITLECSQTMGHDKMYWYQQDPGMELHLIHYSYGVNSTEKGDLSSESTVSRIRTEHFPLTLESARPSHTSQYLCASSEYQGRGQEKLFFGSGTQLSVL.

The V gene is TRBV5-6, the J gene TRBJ2-3, with unresolved D. Germline V gives CDR1 SGHDT, CDR2 YYEEEE. Trimming took 5 bases from V and 0 from J, leaving 10 bases between them. The CDR3 is 14 residues long. The CDR3 region has the DNA TGTGCCAGCAGTTCCGGTCGCAGCACAGATACGCAGTATTTT. Translating it yields CASSSGRSTDTQYF.

This rearrangement joins TRBV2 to TRBJ2-1; D perhaps matches TRBD2 (5 bases). V gave up 6 bases and J gave up 5 bases, with 14 bases separating them. The germline gives CDR1 SNHLY, CDR2 FYNNEI. This CDR3 is 14 amino acids long. This CDR3 is CASRFGRGNNEQFF. The DNA for the CDR3 is TGTGCCAGCAGATTTGGTAGAGGGAACAATGAGCAGTTCTTC.

The sample holds a few counts of this clone. V is TRBV15 and J is TRBJ2-7; TRBD2 matches at 7 bases. Trimming took 1 base from V and 2 from J; bases not matched to a gene: 11. Germline CDR1 LNHNV, CDR2 YYDKDF (reference sequence). This CDR3 is built from 17 residues. CDR3 sequence: CATSRAPGGSGTYEQYF. DNA for the CDR3: TGTGCCACCAGCAGAGCTCCCGGGGGGAGCGGTACCTACGAGCAGTACTTC.

V is TRBV27 and J is TRBJ1-3; no firm D call. V was shortened by 5 bases and J by 0 bases, with 8 bases between the two germline ends. Germline CDR1 reads MNHEY; CDR2 reads SMNVEV (reference sequence). CDR3 length equals 14 residues. In DNA, the CDR3 is TGTGCCAGCAGTCCCCTCGGCTCTGGAAACACCATATATTTT. Its protein is CASSPLGSGNTIYF.

The genes are TRBV4-2 and TRBJ1-5, with 8 bases aligning to TRBD1. Germline assignment: CDR1 LGHNA and CDR2 YNFKEQ. Unmatched junction bases numbered 1, after V lost 0 bases and J lost 3 bases. CDR3 length: 15 residues. As DNA, the CDR3 is TGTGCCAGCAGCCAAGAGGACAGGGCCAATCAGCCCCAGCATTTT. Protein product: CASSQEDRANQPQHF.

The rearrangement uses TRBV29-1 and TRBJ2-5, with D maybe TRBD2 (5 bases). The J call is in doubt because the DNA end fits TRBJ2-7 better. Looked up from germline, CDR1 is SQVTM and CDR2 is ANQGSEA. CDR3 length: 12 residues. CDR3 protein: CSAREGAYEQYF. CDR3 DNA: TGCAGCGCCCGAGAGGGTGCCTACGAGCAGTACTTC.

The chain uses TRBV5-1 and TRBJ2-1; TRBD2 is a possible D gene (6 bases). The CDR3 is 15 residues long. The V gene's germline CDR1 is SGHRS and CDR2 YFSETQ. V lost 2 bases and J 2 bases, leaving 11 bases between the germline ends. The CDR3: CASSFLSGTYNEQFF. The CDR3 bases are TGCGCCAGCAGCTTCCTTAGCGGTACCTACAATGAGCAGTTCTTC.

V is TRBV6-1 and J is TRBJ1-5; TRBD1 is a possible D gene (5 bases). The CDR3 length is 15 residues. CDR1 is MNHNS, CDR2 SASEGT, per germline. Trimming removed 7 bases from V and 7 bases from J, with 20 bases in between. CDR3 nucleotide sequence: TGTGCCAGCAAGGCAAGGCCGCCGGGGGTCCAGCCCCAGCATTTT. It translates to CASKARPPGVQPQHF.

Remarks on this clone: The sample has other DNA sequences that encode this CDR3 too. The chain employs TRBV5-1 and TRBJ1-5; 7 bases are shared with TRBD1. Germline CDR1 reads SGHRS; CDR2 reads YFSETQ. The CDR3 loop spans 14 amino acids. Trimming at V came to 4 bases and at J to 5 bases, leaving 6 bases not matched to a gene. CDR3 residues: CASSPGTADQPQHF. The DNA for the CDR3 is TGCGCCAGCAGCCCAGGGACAGCCGATCAGCCCCAGCATTTT.

The CDR3 region is CASSIDSGGLQPQHF. CDR3 bases: TGTGCCAGTAGTATAGACAGCGGGGGTTTACAGCCCCAGCATTTT. The rearrangement uses TRBV19 and TRBJ1-5; a possible D gene is TRBD1 (5 bases). V lost 0 bases and J 7 bases, leaving 13 bases between the germline ends. CDR1 is LNHDA and CDR2 is SQIVND in the germline V gene (reference sequence). This CDR3 is built from 15 residues. Based on the CDR3 plus reference TRBV19 and TRBJ1-5, the full variable domain is DGGITQSPKYLFRKEGQNVTLSCEQNLNHDAMYWYRQDPGQGLRLIYYSQIVNDFQKGDIAEGYSVSREKKESFPLTVTSAQKNPTAFYLCASSIDSGGLQPQHFGDGTRLSIL.

The DNA for the CDR3 is TGTGCCAGCAGTCCGGGACAGTTTAACACTGAAGCTTTCTTT. It encodes CASSPGQFNTEAFF. The chain recombines TRBV28 with TRBJ1-1, with TRBD1 matching 7 bases. The CDR3 is 14 amino acids. V trimming: 5 bases; J trimming: 2 bases; junction bases outside the gene matches: 5. Germline V gives CDR1 MDHEN, CDR2 SYDVKM.

This chain joins TRBV7-3 and TRBJ2-7, with TRBD2 as a possible D gene (5 bases). The germline gives CDR1 SGHTA, CDR2 FQGTGA. V was shortened by 2 bases and J by 3 bases, with 11 bases between the two germline ends. CDR3 length: 14 residues. The CDR3 reads CASSLGGSGYEQYF. DNA for the CDR3: TGTGCCAGCAGCTTAGGAGGTTCGGGCTACGAGCAGTACTTC. The full variable domain, its missing parts supplied by reference TRBV7-3 and TRBJ2-7, is GAGVSQTPSNKVTEKGKYVELRCDPISGHTALYWYRQSLGQGPEFLIYFQGTGAADDSGLPNDRFFAVRPEGSVSTLKIQRTERGDSAVYLCASSLGGSGYEQYFGPGTRLTVT.

The genes are TRBV4-1 and TRBJ2-2, with TRBD1 matching over 10 bases. Trimming at V came to 3 bases and at J to 2 bases, leaving 3 bases not matched to a gene. Germline assignment: CDR1 MGHRA and CDR2 YSYEKL. The CDR3 is 16 residues long. The DNA of the CDR3 is TGCGCCAGCAGCCAGAGGACAGGGGGAAACACCGGGGAGCTGTTTTTT. This sequence encodes CASSQRTGGNTGELFF.